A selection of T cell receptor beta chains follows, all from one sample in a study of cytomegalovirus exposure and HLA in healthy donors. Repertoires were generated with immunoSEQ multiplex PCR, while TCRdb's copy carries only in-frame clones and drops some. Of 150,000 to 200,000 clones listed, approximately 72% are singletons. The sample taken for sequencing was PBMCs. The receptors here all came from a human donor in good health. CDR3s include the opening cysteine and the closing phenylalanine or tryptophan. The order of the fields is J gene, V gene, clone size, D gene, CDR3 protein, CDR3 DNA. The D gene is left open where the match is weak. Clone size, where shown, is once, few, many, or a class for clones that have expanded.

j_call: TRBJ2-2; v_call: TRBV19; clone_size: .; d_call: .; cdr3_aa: CASSLELANTGELFF; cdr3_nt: TGTGCCAGTAGCCTAGAGTTAGCGAACACCGGGGAGCTGTTTTTT
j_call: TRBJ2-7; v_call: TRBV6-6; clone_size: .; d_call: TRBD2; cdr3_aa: CASTNDGTRTYEQYF; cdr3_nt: TGTGCCAGCACTAACGACGGGACTAGGACCTACGAGCAGTACTTC
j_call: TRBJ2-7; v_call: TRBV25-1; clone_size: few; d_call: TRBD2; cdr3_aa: CASSDPGTSGSYEQYF; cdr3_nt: TGTGCCAGCAGTGACCCCGGGACTAGCGGCTCCTACGAGCAGTACTTC
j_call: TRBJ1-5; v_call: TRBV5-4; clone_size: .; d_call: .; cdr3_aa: CASSLTGNQPQHF; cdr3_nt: TGTGCCAGCAGCTTAACGGGCAATCAGCCCCAGCATTTT
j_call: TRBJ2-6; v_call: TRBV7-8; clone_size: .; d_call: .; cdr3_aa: CASSLARRVPYSGANVLTF; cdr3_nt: TGTGCCAGCAGCTTAGCGCGGAGGGTTCCTTACTCTGGGGCCAACGTCCTGACTTTC
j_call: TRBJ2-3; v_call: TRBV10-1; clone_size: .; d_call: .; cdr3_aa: CASSERKGNTDTQYF; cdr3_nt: TGCGCCAGCAGTGAACGGAAGGGGAACACAGATACGCAGTATTTT
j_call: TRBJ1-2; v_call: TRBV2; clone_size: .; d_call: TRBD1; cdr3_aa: CASSEVGQGYGYTF; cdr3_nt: TGTGCCAGCAGTGAAGTGGGACAGGGGTATGGCTACACCTTC
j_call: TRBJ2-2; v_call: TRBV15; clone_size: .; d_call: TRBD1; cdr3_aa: CATSRDGTATGELFF; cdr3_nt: TGTGCCACCAGCAGAGATGGGACAGCGACCGGGGAGCTGTTTTTT
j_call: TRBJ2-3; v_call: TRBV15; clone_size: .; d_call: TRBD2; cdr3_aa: CATSRGGLAGFSTDTQYF; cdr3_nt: TGTGCCACCAGCAGAGGGGGACTAGCGGGGTTTAGCACAGATACGCAGTATTTT
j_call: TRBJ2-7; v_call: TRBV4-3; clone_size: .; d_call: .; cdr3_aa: CASSPRVGGEQYF; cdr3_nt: TGCGCCAGCAGCCCCCGGGTTGGCGGCGAGCAGTACTTC
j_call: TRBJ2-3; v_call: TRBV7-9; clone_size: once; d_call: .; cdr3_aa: CASSPMGASDTQYF; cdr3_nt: TGTGCCAGCAGCCCGATGGGGGCGTCAGATACGCAGTATTTT
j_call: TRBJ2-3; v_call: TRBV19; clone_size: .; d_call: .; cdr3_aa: CASSIDVQNPYF; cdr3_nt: TGTGCCAGTAGTATAGATGTCCAAAATCCGTATTTT
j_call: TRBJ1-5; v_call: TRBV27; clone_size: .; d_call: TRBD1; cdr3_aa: CASSLGTDNQPQHF; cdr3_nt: TGTGCCAGCAGTTTAGGGACAGACAATCAGCCCCAGCATTTT
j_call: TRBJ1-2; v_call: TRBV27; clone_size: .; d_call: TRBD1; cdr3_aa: CASSLQGQSNYGYTF; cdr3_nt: TGTGCCAGCAGTTTGCAGGGACAGAGTAACTATGGCTACACCTTC
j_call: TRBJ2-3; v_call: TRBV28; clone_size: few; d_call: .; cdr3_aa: CASSQPQGADTQYF; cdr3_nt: TGTGCCAGCAGCCAACCACAGGGCGCAGATACGCAGTATTTT
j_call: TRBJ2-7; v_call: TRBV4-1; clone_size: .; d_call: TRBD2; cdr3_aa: CASSQGWEGTYEQYF; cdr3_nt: TGCGCCAGCAGCCAAGGGTGGGAGGGGACCTACGAGCAGTACTTC
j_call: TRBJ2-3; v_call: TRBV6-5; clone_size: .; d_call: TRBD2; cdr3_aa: CASSYYGGGGGDTQYF; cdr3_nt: TGTGCCAGCAGTTATTATGGCGGGGGGGGCGGGGATACGCAGTATTTT
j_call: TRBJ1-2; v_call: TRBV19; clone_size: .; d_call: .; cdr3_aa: CASSPQAGNGYGYTF; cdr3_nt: TGTGCCAGTAGTCCACAAGCGGGGAATGGCTATGGCTACACCTTC
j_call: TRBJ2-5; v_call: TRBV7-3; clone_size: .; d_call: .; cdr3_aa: CASSLTSQGETQYF; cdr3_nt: TGTGCCAGCAGCTTAACGTCGCAGGGTGAGACCCAGTACTTC
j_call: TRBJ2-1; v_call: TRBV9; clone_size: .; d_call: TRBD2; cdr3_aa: CASSVPGRGGGAPGNEQFF; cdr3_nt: TGTGCCAGCAGCGTCCCTGGGCGGGGCGGGGGGGCTCCCGGCAATGAGCAGTTCTTC
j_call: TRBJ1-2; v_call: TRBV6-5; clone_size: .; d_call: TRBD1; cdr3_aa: CASNPGQGRGYTF; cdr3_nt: TGTGCCAGCAACCCGGGACAGGGGCGTGGCTACACCTTC
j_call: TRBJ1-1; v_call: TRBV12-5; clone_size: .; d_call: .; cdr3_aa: CASGLDPFTGNTEAFF; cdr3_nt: TGTGCTAGTGGTTTGGATCCTTTTACAGGGAACACTGAAGCTTTCTTT
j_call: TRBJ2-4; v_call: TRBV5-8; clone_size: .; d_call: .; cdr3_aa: CASSPWPGGKNIQYF; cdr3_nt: TGTGCCAGCAGCCCTTGGCCAGGTGGAAAAAACATTCAGTACTTC
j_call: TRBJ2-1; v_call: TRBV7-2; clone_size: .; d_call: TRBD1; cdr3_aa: CASSSLSLRDRKYNEQFF; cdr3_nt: TGTGCCAGCAGCTCCCTTTCCCTCCGGGACAGGAAGTACAATGAGCAGTTCTTC
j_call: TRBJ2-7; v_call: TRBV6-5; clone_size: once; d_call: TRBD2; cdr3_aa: CATSLAGGGREQYF; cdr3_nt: TGTGCCACCTCTTTAGCGGGGGGAGGGCGCGAGCAGTACTTC
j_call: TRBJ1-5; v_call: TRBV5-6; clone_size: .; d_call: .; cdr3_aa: CASSVGGYPIGPQHF; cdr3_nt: TGTGCCAGCAGCGTGGGCGGGTACCCTATAGGGCCCCAGCATTTT
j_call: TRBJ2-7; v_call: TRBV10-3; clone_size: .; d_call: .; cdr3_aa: CAIKEDLNSYEQYF; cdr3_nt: TGTGCCATCAAGGAGGATTTAAACTCCTACGAGCAGTACTTC
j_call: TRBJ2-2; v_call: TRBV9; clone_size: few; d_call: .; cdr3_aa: CASSENTGANTGELFF; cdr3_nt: TGTGCCAGCAGCGAAAACACCGGAGCGAACACCGGGGAGCTGTTTTTT
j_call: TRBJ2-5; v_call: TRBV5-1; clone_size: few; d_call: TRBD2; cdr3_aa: CASSSGGRGLQETQYF; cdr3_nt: TGCGCCAGCAGCTCGGGAGGGAGGGGCCTCCAAGAGACCCAGTACTTC
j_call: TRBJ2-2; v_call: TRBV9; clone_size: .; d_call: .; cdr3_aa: CASSVGQSTGELFF; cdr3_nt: TGTGCCAGCAGCGTAGGACAGTCCACCGGGGAGCTGTTTTTT
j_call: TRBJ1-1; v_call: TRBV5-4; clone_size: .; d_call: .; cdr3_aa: CASSSRGGTEAFF; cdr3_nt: TGTGCCAGCAGCTCACGGGGGGGCACTGAAGCTTTCTTT
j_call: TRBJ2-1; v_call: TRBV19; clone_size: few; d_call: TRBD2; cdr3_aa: CASSIALAGVNEQFF; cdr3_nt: TGTGCCAGTAGTATAGCGCTAGCGGGGGTTAATGAGCAGTTCTTC
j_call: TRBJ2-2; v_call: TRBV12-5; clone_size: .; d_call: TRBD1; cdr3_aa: CASGLRQGAPGELFF; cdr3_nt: TGTGCTAGTGGTTTGAGACAGGGGGCGCCCGGGGAGCTGTTTTTT
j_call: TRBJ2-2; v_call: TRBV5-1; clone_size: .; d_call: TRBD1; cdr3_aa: CASENDRAAGELFF; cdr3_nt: TGCGCCAGCGAAAACGACAGGGCGGCCGGGGAGCTGTTTTTT
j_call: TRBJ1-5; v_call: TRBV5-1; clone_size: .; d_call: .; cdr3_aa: CASSRYGQTYSEYSNQPQHF; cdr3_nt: TGCGCCAGCAGCCGCTATGGGCAGACCTACTCGGAATATAGCAATCAGCCCCAGCATTTT
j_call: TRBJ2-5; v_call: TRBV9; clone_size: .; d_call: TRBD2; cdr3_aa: CASSAPEGLADQETQYF; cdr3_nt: TGTGCCAGCAGCGCACCCGAGGGACTAGCGGATCAAGAGACCCAGTACTTC
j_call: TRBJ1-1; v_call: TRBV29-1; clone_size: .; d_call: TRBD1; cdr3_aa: CSAPTHRGLGLSAEAFF; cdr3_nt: TGCAGCGCCCCCACCCACAGGGGATTAGGACTTAGCGCTGAAGCTTTCTTT
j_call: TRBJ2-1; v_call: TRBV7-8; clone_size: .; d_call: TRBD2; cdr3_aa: CASSRRSGGYNEQFF; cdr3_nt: TGTGCCAGCAGCCGCCGGAGCGGGGGCTACAATGAGCAGTTCTTC
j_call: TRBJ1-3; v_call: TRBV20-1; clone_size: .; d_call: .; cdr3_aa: CSAPQGNTIYF; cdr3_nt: TGCAGTGCGCCCCAGGGAAACACCATATATTTT
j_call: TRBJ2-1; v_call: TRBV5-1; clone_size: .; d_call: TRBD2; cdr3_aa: CASSTGLAGNEQFF; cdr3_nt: TGCGCCAGCAGCACCGGACTAGCGGGAAATGAGCAGTTCTTC
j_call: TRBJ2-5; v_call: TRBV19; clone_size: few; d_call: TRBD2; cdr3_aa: CASMSSGATGETQYF; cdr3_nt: TGTGCCAGTATGAGTAGCGGGGCAACGGGAGAGACCCAGTACTTC
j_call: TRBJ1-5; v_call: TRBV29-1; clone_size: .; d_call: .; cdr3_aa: CSVGQTGYNQPQHF; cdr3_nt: TGCAGCGTTGGCCAGACAGGCTACAATCAGCCCCAGCATTTT
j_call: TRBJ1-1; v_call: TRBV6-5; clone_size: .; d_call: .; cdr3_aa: CASSYSLTGGTEAFF; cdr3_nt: TGTGCCAGCAGTTACTCTTTGACAGGCGGGACTGAAGCTTTCTTT
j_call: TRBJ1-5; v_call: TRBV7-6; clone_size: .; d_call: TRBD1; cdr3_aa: CASSFGTALNQPQHF; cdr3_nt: TGTGCCAGCAGCTTTGGGACAGCTTTGAATCAGCCCCAGCATTTT
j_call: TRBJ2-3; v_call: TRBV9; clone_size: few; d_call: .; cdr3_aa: CATNRGAHTDTQYF; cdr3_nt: TGTGCCACCAACCGGGGGGCCCACACAGATACGCAGTATTTT
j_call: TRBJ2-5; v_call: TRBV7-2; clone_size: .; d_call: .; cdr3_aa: CASSLGGGGGETQYF; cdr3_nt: TGTGCCAGCAGCCTGGGGGGCGGGGGCGGGGAGACCCAGTACTTC